The 26 T cell receptor beta chains below all came from one sample that was sequenced in a study of chemoradiotherapy in HPV16-positive cancers. Measured with immunoSEQ multiplex PCR; TCRdb has only the in-frame clones, and not every one. This sample has about 3,500 clones, with over 70% found just once. Sequenced here: tumor tissue, sampled from a patient who underwent chemoradiotherapy. The receptor set was obtained from a human donor with HPV-associated anogenital cancer.

The V and J genes are TRBV20-1 and TRBJ2-3; no reliable D call. The germline V and J ends were trimmed by 3 bases and 4 bases, with 2 bases remaining between them. The CDR3 is 10 amino acids. Germline assignment: CDR1 DFQATT and CDR2 SNEGSKA (reference sequence). The CDR3 coding sequence is TGCAGTGCTAGCGCAGATACGCAGTATTTT. It yields the protein CSASADTQYF.

This chain joins TRBV5-8 and TRBJ2-5; either TRBD1 or TRBD2 may supply D (7 bases each). CDR3 length: 14 amino acids. Between the trimmed V and J ends, which lost 3 bases and 5 bases, there was a span of 14 bases. CDR1 and CDR2 (germline): SGHTS, YDEGEE. CDR3 residues: CASSSNRGGETQYF. Written as DNA, the CDR3 is TGTGCCAGCAGCTCTAACAGGGGAGGGGAGACCCAGTACTTC.

This chain's CDR3 is CVLRIPNVYGYTF. The CDR3 nucleotides read TGTGTACTCAGGATCCCGAACGTTTATGGCTACACCTTC. The chain combines TRBV30 with TRBJ1-2; D uncertain. The CDR3 has 13 residues. Per germline, CDR1 GTSNPN and CDR2 SVGIG (reference sequence).

This clone was recorded a few times. For the CDR3, the DNA is TGTGCCAGCAGCTCCGGACAGGGGAGCCAGCCCCAGCATTTT. It codes for CASSSGQGSQPQHF. This chain connects TRBV2 to TRBJ1-5, with 9 bases fitting TRBD1. The CDR3 is 14 amino acids. V dropped 6 bases and J dropped 7; count of bases not matched to a gene: 7. Per germline, CDR1 SNHLY and CDR2 FYNNEI.

The rearrangement uses TRBV30 and TRBJ1-3; D perhaps matches TRBD1 (6 bases). There are 13 residues in the CDR3. Germline V gives CDR1 GTSNPN, CDR2 SVGIG (reference sequence). V shed 2 bases and J shed 8 bases, with 13 bases lying between them. This CDR3 is CAWSPKQGYTIYF. The CDR3 DNA is TGTGCCTGGAGTCCCAAACAGGGTTACACCATATATTTT. The full variable domain, its missing parts supplied by reference TRBV30 and TRBJ1-3, is SQTIHQWPATLVQPVGSPLSLECTVEGTSNPNLYWYRQAAGRGLQLLFYSVGIGQISSEVPQNLSASRPQDRQFILSSKKLLLSDSGFYLCAWSPKQGYTIYFGEGSWLTVV.

Worth noting for this clone: Other DNA sequences from this sample encode an identical CDR3 as well. The V call is TRBV11-3, the J call TRBJ2-5; perhaps TRBD1 as D (5 bases). Trimming removed 0 bases at V and 5 bases at J, with 13 bases between. The CDR3 sequence is 15 residues long. CDR1 is SGHNT, CDR2 YENEEA, per germline. CDR3 sequence: CASSLDSDRWETQYF. The CDR3 bases are TGTGCCAGCAGCTTAGATTCCGACAGATGGGAGACCCAGTACTTC.

This clone appeared a single time. This chain connects TRBV7-3 to TRBJ2-7; 8 bases align to TRBD1. CDR3 size: 14 residues. Germline CDR1 is SGHTA and CDR2 is FQGTGA. V trimming: 2 bases; J trimming: 4 bases; junction bases outside the gene matches: 4. CDR3 in DNA: TGTGCCAGCAGCTTAGACAGGGGTCCATACGAGCAGTACTTC. The encoded protein is CASSLDRGPYEQYF.

The CDR3 DNA sequence: TGCAGCGTTGGGGCTTATCAAAGCACAGATACGCAGTATTTT. Protein product: CSVGAYQSTDTQYF. The rearrangement links TRBV29-1 to TRBJ2-3; no clear D. CDR1 is SQVTM and CDR2 is ANQGSEA in the germline V gene. V was shortened by 4 bases and J by 0 bases, with 11 bases between the two germline ends. The CDR3 runs 14 residues.

This chain uses TRBV29-1 with TRBJ2-6; 12 bases fit TRBD1. The CDR3 totals 17 residues. CDR1 is SQVTM and CDR2 is ANQGSEA in the germline V gene. V was pared by 4 bases and J by 3 bases, with 7 bases of the junction left unmatched. CDR3: CSVGDGTGGNGANVLTF. For the CDR3, the DNA is TGCAGCGTTGGAGACGGGACAGGGGGCAATGGGGCCAACGTCCTGACTTTC.

This clone showed up just a few times. An end of the junction does not agree with germline; a read error may underlie this. The rearrangement uses TRBV7-7 and TRBJ2-2; D not certain. Looked up from germline, CDR1 is SSHAT and CDR2 is FNYEAQ (reference sequence). CDR3 length: 13 residues. As DNA, the CDR3 is TGTGCTAGCAGCTTAAGTACATCCGGGGAGCTGTTTTTT. This translates into CASSLSTSGELFF.

This chain connects TRBV25-1 to TRBJ2-6; TRBD1 matches at 7 bases. With 5 bases clipped from V and 1 base from J, the junction kept 8 bases outside the gene matches. Germline CDR1 reads MGHDK; CDR2 reads SYGVNS. The CDR3 extends over 17 amino acids. In nucleotides, the CDR3 is TGTGCCAGCAGTCCCCGAGGCAGGGGGTCTGGGGCCAACGTCCTGACTTTC. Translating gives CASSPRGRGSGANVLTF.

The chain couples TRBV18 to TRBJ1-2; D not certain. Trimming stripped 2 bases from V and 8 bases from J, with 12 bases between. CDR1 KGHSH and CDR2 LQKENI come from the germline V gene. This CDR3 comprises 13 residues. The CDR3 DNA follows: TGTGCCAGCTCACCAGAGAGGGCGGGAGGCTACACCTTC. Its protein is CASSPERAGGYTF.

The chain is built from TRBV28 and TRBJ1-1, with D possibly TRBD1 on 6 matching bases. This CDR3 has 14 residues. The germline V gene encodes CDR1 MDHEN and CDR2 SYDVKM. The V and J ends lost 6 bases and 5 bases respectively, with 16 bases between them. The DNA of the CDR3 is TGTGCCAGCAGACTCTCGGGGGGCGAGACTGAAGCTTTCTTT. It codes for CASRLSGGETEAFF.

The chain links TRBV6-6 to TRBJ1-3; 7 bases are shared with TRBD1. The CDR3 has 13 residues. Per germline, CDR1 MNHNY and CDR2 SVGAGI (reference sequence). V lost 7 bases and J lost 6; bases outside the gene matches: 6. The CDR3: CASTATGANTIYF. The CDR3 region has the DNA TGTGCCAGCACTGCAACAGGGGCAAACACCATATATTTT.

This clone has just one count. The rearrangement uses TRBV5-6 and TRBJ2-7; 9 nucleotides align to TRBD1. V gave up 0 bases and J gave up 3 bases; unmatched junction bases: 10. The length of the CDR3 is 17 residues. Per germline, CDR1 SGHDT and CDR2 YYEEEE. Here the CDR3 DNA reads TGTGCCAGCAGCTTGGTCGCGGGCTGGACAGGGGTCTACGAGCAGTACTTC. It yields the protein CASSLVAGWTGVYEQYF.

This clone was seen only a few times. The germline gene is not matched at one end of the junction; a read error may be the cause. The V gene is TRBV13, the J gene TRBJ1-4; TRBD1 aligns across 9 bases. CDR3 size: 10 residues. Per germline, CDR1 PRHDT and CDR2 FYEKMQ (reference sequence). CDR3 amino acids: CASSIRDRDF. The CDR3 DNA follows: TGTGCCAGCAGCATCCGGGACAGGGATTTT.

This clone occurred once. V and J are TRBV28 and TRBJ1-5; D gene uncertain. Germline CDR1 MDHEN, CDR2 SYDVKM. With 4 bases removed from V and 0 bases from J, the gap between germline ends came to 13 bases. CDR3 length: 16 residues. In nucleotides, the CDR3 is TGTGCCAGCAGTTCCCCTATCGAGGGTAGCAATCAGCCCCAGCATTTT. This encodes CASSSPIEGSNQPQHF.

The chain joins TRBV5-1 to TRBJ2-7, with a possible D match to TRBD2 (5 bases). Germline V CDR1 and CDR2: SGHRS, YFSETQ. This CDR3 contains 15 residues. Trimming removed 2 bases at V and 7 bases at J, with 19 bases between. The CDR3 loop reads CASSFSRSSEGEQYF. The CDR3 DNA reads as TGCGCCAGCAGCTTCTCCCGGAGTAGCGAAGGAGAGCAGTACTTC.

This clone was seen a handful of times. The chain links TRBV6-4 to TRBJ2-3; 11 positions agree with TRBD2. In germline, CDR1 is MRHNA, CDR2 SNTAGT. This CDR3 comprises 15 residues. Losses at the gene ends were 4 bases for V and 3 bases for J; bases not matched to a gene: 3. The CDR3 region has the DNA TGTGCCAGCAGTGCTAGCGGGGGGAGTACAGATACGCAGTATTTT. Translating gives CASSASGGSTDTQYF.

The chain joins TRBV6-5 to TRBJ2-1; D might be TRBD1 or TRBD2, each matching 5 bases. Germline V gene lookup returns CDR1 MNHEY and CDR2 SVGAGI. The CDR3 has 13 amino acids. Trimming shortened V by 5 bases and J by 4 bases, and 9 bases separated the two germline ends. CDR3 DNA sequence: TGTGCCAGCAGTCTGGGACGTTACAATGAGCAGTTCTTC. Its protein product is CASSLGRYNEQFF.

This chain joins TRBV10-1 and TRBJ2-7, with TRBD2 matching over 10 bases. The V gene end was trimmed by 10 bases and the J gene end by 7 bases; junction bases not matched to a gene: 13. The germline CDR1 and CDR2 sequences are WNHNN and SYGVQD (reference sequence). The CDR3 is 14 residues long. The CDR3 spells CATLSSGSLWEQYF. CDR3 DNA: TGCGCCACCCTTTCTAGCGGGAGTCTTTGGGAGCAGTACTTC.

The chain has TRBV19 and TRBJ2-7; TRBD1 aligns across 9 bases. V was pared by 5 bases and J by 2 bases, with 10 bases of the junction left unmatched. Germline V CDR1 and CDR2: LNHDA, SQIVND (reference sequence). CDR3 length: 16 residues. The CDR3 region is CASSPLRDRDTYEQYF. CDR3 coding DNA: TGTGCCAGTAGTCCCCTCCGGGACAGGGACACCTACGAGCAGTACTTC.

The genes are TRBV27 and TRBJ2-3; TRBD2 matches 10 bases. The CDR3 has 15 amino acids. Germline CDR1 and CDR2: MNHEY and SMNVEV (reference sequence). V lost 2 bases and J lost 8; bases outside the gene matches: 7. DNA for the CDR3: TGTGCCAGCAGTTTACTAGCGGGAGAAGAGGCTACGCAGTATTTT. This translates into CASSLLAGEEATQYF.

The rearrangement links TRBV18 to TRBJ1-1; a possible D gene is TRBD1 (6 bases). Trimming left V 2 bases short and J 3 bases short, with 16 bases between. Germline CDR1 and CDR2: KGHSH and LQKENI. The CDR3 consists of 16 residues. For the CDR3, the DNA is TGTGCCAGCTCACCAGACGACCAGGGGAGAGACACTGAAGCTTTCTTT. It codes for CASSPDDQGRDTEAFF.

This chain joins TRBV7-3 and TRBJ2-5; 9 bases are shared with TRBD2. V was clipped by 3 bases and J by 3 bases; unmatched bases: 2. The CDR3 has 14 residues. Germline V gene lookup returns CDR1 SGHTA and CDR2 FQGTGA. CDR3 DNA sequence: TGTGCCAGCAGCTTGTCTAGCGGGAAAGAGACCCAGTACTTC. It yields the protein CASSLSSGKETQYF. Complete variable domain (other parts from reference TRBV7-3 and TRBJ2-5): GAGVSQTPSNKVTEKGKYVELRCDPISGHTALYWYRQSLGQGPEFLIYFQGTGAADDSGLPNDRFFAVRPEGSVSTLKIQRTERGDSAVYLCASSLSSGKETQYFGPGTRLLVL.

V gene TRBV6-7 combines with J gene TRBJ1-1, with D perhaps matching TRBD1 (5 bases). TRBV6-7 is an ORF for which the function is uncertain. This CDR3 is 17 amino acids long. Deletions cut 2 bases from V and 3 bases from J, with 19 bases between. The CDR3 DNA is TGTGCCAGCAGTTACAGGGGTGCGGGGGGTCGGGACACTGAAGCTTTCTTT. Its translation is CASSYRGAGGRDTEAFF.